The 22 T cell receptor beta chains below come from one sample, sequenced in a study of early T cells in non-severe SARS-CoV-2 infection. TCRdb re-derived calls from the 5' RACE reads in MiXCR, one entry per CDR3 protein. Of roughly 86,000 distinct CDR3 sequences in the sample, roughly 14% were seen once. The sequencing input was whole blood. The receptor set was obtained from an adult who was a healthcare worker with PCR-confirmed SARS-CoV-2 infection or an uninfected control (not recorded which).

In DNA form, the CDR3 reads TGTGCCAGCAGCTTGGCTTCGGGGGGCGGCTACGAGCAGTACGTC. This codes for CASSLASGGGYEQYV. The chain is built from TRBV5-5 and TRBJ2-7; possible D gene TRBD2, 7 bases. Germline-derived CDR1 and CDR2 are SGHKS and YYEKEE (reference sequence). The V end was cut by 0 bases, the J end by 3 bases, with 13 bases between. This CDR3 spans 15 amino acids.

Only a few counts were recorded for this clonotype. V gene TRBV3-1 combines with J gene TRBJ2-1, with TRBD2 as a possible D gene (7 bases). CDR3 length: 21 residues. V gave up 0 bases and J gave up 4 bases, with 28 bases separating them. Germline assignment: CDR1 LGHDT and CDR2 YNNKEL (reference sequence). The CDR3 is CASSQEGSPLLWAGAYNEQFF. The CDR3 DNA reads TGTGCCAGCAGCCAAGAAGGTTCCCCGCTCCTCTGGGCGGGGGCTTACAATGAGCAGTTCTTC.

Written as DNA, the CDR3 is TGTGCCAGCAGCGTAGACCCGACCTATGGAGGCTACACCTTC. Translated, it gives CASSVDPTYGGYTF. V gene TRBV9 combines with J gene TRBJ1-2; D remains ambiguous. V lost 0 bases, J lost 8 bases, and 14 bases lay in between. The CDR3 runs 14 residues. Germline V gene data show CDR1 as SGDLS and CDR2 as YYNGEE.

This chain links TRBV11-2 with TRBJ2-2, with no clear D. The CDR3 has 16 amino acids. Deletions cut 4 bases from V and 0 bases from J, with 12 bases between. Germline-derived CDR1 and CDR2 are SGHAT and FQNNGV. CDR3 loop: CASSSPGVSNTGELFF. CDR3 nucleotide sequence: TGTGCCAGCAGCTCACCAGGCGTTTCGAACACCGGGGAGCTGTTTTTT. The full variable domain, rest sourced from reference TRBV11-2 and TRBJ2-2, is EAGVAQSPRYKIIEKRQSVAFWCNPISGHATLYWYQQILGQGPKLLIQFQNNGVVDDSQLPKDRFSAERLKGVDSTLKIQPAKLEDSAVYLCASSSPGVSNTGELFFGEGSRLTVL.

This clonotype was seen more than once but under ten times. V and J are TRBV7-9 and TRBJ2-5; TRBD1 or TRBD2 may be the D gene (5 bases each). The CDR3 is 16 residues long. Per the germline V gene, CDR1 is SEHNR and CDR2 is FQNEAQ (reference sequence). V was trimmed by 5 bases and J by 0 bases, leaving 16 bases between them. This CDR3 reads CASSQGPEGHQETQYF. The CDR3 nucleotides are TGTGCCAGCAGCCAGGGACCCGAGGGGCACCAAGAGACCCAGTACTTC.

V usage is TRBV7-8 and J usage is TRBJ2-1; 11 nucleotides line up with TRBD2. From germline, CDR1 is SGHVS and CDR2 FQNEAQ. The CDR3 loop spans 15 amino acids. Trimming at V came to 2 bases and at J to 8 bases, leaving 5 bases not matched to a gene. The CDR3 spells CASSLTELAGDEQFF. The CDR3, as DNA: TGTGCCAGCAGCTTAACAGAACTAGCGGGGGATGAGCAGTTCTTC. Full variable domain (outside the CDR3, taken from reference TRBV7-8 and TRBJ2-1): GAGVSQSPRYKVAKRGQDVALRCDPISGHVSLFWYQQALGQGPEFLTYFQNEAQLDKSGLPSDRFFAERPEGSVSTLKIQRTQQEDSAVYLCASSLTELAGDEQFFGPGTRLTVL.

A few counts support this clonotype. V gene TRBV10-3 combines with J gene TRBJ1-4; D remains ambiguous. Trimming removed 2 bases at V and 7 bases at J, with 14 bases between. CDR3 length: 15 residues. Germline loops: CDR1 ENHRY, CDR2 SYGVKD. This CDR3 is CAISEVTGFGEKLFF. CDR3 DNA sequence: TGTGCCATCAGTGAGGTTACGGGGTTCGGTGAAAAACTGTTTTTT.

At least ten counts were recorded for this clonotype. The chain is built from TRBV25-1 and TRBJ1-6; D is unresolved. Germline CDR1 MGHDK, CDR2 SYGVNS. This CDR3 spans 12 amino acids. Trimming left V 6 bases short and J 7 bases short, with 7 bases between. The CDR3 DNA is TGTGCCAGCAGCCGACCGAATTCACCCCTCCACTTT. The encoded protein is CASSRPNSPLHF. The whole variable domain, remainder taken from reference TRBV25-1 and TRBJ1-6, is EADIYQTPRYLVIGTGKKITLECSQTMGHDKMYWYQQDPGMELHLIHYSYGVNSTEKGDLSSESTVSRIRTEHFPLTLESARPSHTSQYLCASSRPNSPLHFGNGTRLTVT.

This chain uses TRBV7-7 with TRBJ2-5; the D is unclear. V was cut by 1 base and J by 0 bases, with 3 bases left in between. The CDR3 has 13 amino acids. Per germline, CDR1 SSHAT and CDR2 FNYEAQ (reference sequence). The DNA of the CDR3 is TGTGCCAGCAGCTTAGGATACCAAGAGACCCAGTACTTC. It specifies CASSLGYQETQYF.

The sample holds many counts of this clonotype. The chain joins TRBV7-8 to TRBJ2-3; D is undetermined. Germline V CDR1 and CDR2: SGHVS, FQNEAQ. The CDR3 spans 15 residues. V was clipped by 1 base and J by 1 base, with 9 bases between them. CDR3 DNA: TGTGCCAGCAGCTTAGGCGGCGGTCGCACAGATACGCAGTATTTT. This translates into CASSLGGGRTDTQYF.

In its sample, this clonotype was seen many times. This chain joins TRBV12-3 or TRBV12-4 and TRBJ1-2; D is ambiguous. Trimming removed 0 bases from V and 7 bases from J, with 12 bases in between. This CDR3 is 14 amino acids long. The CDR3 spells CASSLARGRLGYTF. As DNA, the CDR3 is TGTGCCAGCAGTTTAGCGCGGGGTAGGCTTGGCTACACCTTC.

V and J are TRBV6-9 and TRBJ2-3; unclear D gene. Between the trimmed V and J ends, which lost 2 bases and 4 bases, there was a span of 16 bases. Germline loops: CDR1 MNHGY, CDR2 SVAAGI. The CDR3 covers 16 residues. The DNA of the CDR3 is TGTGCCAGCAGTTATCCGAGGACCGCGGCAGCAGATACGCAGTATTTT. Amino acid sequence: CASSYPRTAAADTQYF.

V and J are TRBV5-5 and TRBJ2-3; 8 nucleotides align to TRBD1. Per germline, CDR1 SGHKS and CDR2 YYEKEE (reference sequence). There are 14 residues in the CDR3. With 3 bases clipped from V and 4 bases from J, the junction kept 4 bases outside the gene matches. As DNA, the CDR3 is TGTGCCAGCAGCTCGGGACAGGCGGCAGATACGCAGTATTTT. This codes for CASSSGQAADTQYF.

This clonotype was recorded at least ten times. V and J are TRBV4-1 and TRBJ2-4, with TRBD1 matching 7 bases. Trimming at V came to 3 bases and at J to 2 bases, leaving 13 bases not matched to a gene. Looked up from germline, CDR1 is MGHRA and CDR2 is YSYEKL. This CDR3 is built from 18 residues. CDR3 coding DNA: TGCGCCAGCAGCCAGGGAATGTCCACAGGGGTCCCCAAAAACATTCAGTACTTC. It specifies CASSQGMSTGVPKNIQYF.

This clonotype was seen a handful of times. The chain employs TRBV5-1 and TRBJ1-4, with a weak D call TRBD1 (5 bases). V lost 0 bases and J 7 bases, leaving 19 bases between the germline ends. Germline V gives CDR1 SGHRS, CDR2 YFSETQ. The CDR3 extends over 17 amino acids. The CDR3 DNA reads TGCGCCAGCAGCTTGGCCGGGACCCGGGCCTCGGTTGAAAAACTGTTTTTT. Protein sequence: CASSLAGTRASVEKLFF.

This CDR3 reads CASSYYWDQPQHF. In nucleotides, the CDR3 is TGTGCCAGCAGCTACTACTGGGATCAGCCCCAGCATTTT. The chain combines TRBV28 with TRBJ1-5; unclear D gene. Germline V gene data show CDR1 as MDHEN and CDR2 as SYDVKM. The CDR3 runs 13 residues. Trimming shortened V by 6 bases and J by 5 bases, and 11 bases separated the two germline ends.

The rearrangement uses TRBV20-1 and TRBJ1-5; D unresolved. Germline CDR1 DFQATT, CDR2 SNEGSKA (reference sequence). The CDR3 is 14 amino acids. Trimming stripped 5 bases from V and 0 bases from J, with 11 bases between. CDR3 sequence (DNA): TGCAGTGCTTTGGACGGCTATAGCAATCAGCCCCAGCATTTT. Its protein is CSALDGYSNQPQHF.

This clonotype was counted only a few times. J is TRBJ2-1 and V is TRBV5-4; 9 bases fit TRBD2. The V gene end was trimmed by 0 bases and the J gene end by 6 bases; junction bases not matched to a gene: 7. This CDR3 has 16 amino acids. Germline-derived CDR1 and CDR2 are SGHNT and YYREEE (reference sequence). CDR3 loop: CASSLEAGGAGNEQFF. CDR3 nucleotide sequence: TGTGCCAGCAGCTTGGAAGCGGGGGGCGCCGGCAATGAGCAGTTCTTC.

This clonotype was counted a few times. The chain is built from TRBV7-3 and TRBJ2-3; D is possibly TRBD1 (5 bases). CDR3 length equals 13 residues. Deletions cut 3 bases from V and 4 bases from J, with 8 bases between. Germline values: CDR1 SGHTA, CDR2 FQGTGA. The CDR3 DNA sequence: TGTGCCAGCAGCTTGCAGGGCTCAGATACGCAGTATTTT. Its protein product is CASSLQGSDTQYF.

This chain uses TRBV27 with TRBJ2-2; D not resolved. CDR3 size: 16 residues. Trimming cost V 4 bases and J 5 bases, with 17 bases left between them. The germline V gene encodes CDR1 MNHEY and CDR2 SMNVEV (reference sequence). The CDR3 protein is CASSSLSIPTTGELFF. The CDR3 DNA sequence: TGTGCCAGCAGTTCGCTCTCTATACCAACAACCGGGGAGCTGTTTTTT.

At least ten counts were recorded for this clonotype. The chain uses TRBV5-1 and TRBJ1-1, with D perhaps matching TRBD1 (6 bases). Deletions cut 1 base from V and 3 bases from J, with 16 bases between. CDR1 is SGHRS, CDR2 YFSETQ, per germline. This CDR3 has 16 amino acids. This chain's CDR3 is CASSLRQVLTDTEAFF. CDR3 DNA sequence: TGCGCCAGCAGCTTGCGACAGGTTCTTACGGACACTGAAGCTTTCTTT.

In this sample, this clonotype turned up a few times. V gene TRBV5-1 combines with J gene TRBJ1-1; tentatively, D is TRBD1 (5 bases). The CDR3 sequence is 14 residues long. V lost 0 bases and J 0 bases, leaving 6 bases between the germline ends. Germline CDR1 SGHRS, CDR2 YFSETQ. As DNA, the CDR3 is TGCGCCAGCAGCTTGGGGACAATGAACACTGAAGCTTTCTTT. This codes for CASSLGTMNTEAFF.